The clone carrying this T cell receptor (beta chain) was seen many times. Its specificity is not known. The data stem from a study of blood T cells in healthy people across ages. Broader study findings: Shifts in expanded clonotypes may have been confounded by donor CMV status, which was unknown.

The authors ran a second PCR of roughly 7 to 11 cycles using a sample-barcoded 5' primer and a J-beta primer mix. TCRdb fed the 5' RACE reads into MiXCR, producing one record per CDR3 protein. Here the sample spans 450,000 to 700,000 distinct CDR3 sequences, 27% being singletons. Germline CDR1 and CDR2: KGHDR and SFDVKD. The CDR3 totals 12 residues. Trimming took off 3 bases at V and 7 bases at J, with 6 bases between the two ends. The sample was blood. The TCR sequence derives from a woman aged 70-85 years in good health. The chain has TRBV24-1 and TRBJ2-1; D is unclear. CDR3 region: CATSDRRNEQFF. The CDR3 nucleotides are TGTGCCACCAGTGATCGCCGAAATGAGCAGTTCTTC.